This T cell receptor (beta chain) derives from a study of T cells in women clearing cervical HPV infection. Study as a whole: Women with histologically confirmed HPV16-related CIN3 or worse, 2 with invasive cancer, served as cases. With HLA typing for only a few women, HLA confounding remains possible.

Trimming cost V 6 bases and J 6 bases; bases outside gene matches: 7. The CDR3 loop spans 14 amino acids. Germline V gene lookup returns CDR1 KGHSH and CDR2 LQKENI. Sequencing was performed with immunoSEQ multiplex PCR; in TCRdb, only in-frame clones are kept and a portion is missing. The sample has about 40,000 clones. Comment on this clone: Its antigen is not identified. The CDR3 is cut off 3 residues early in the read; its end comes from the germline J gene.

Study-wide results and caveats: Cases carried less TRBV6-7 than controls: approximately 0.1% versus 0.16%.

The rearrangement joins TRBV18 to TRBJ2-7; the match to TRBD2 covers 11 bases. This TCR came from a woman between 18 and 70 years old with a cervical HPV16 infection that either progressed to CIN3+ or cleared (not recorded which). The sample comprised blood buffy coat. The CDR3 DNA, read in part, is TGTGCCAGCTCTGTTAGCGGGAGGGCCCTCGAG. Its translation is CASSVSGRALE. The full-length CDR3 reads as CASSVSGRALEQYF.